The 31 T cell receptor beta chains presented below share a single source sample, sequenced in a study of T-cell reconstitution after alpha-beta-depleted transplantation in children. Unique molecular identifiers were incorporated when the TCRbeta library was constructed. TCRdb re-derived calls from the PCR reads in MiXCR, one entry per CDR3 protein. The sample lists about 500,000 distinct CDR3 sequences, about 30% occurring once. Specimen: PBMCs from the stem cell graft donor, collected from the stem cell graft. The origin of the receptors is a human donor who donated a stem cell graft to a child with aplastic anemia.

This clonotype was observed a few times. The chain carries TRBV29-1 and TRBJ1-2; D gene uncertain. The length of the CDR3 is 12 residues. With 4 bases removed from V and 8 bases from J, the gap between germline ends came to 14 bases. Germline CDR1 SQVTM, CDR2 ANQGSEA. This chain's CDR3 is CSVAMGLMGYTF. The DNA of the CDR3 is TGCAGCGTTGCTATGGGCCTCATGGGCTACACCTTC.

This clonotype was detected only a few times. The CDR3 DNA sequence: TGTGCCAGCAGTGGGGGTGCAGGAGGTGTGCAGTACGTC. It is translated as CASSGGAGGVQYV. V gene TRBV2 combines with J gene TRBJ2-7; maybe TRBD2 (5 bases). Germline CDR1 is SNHLY and CDR2 is FYNNEI. V lost 4 bases, J lost 9 bases, and 16 bases lay in between. The CDR3 totals 13 residues.

This clonotype has more than one count but fewer than ten. This chain connects TRBV29-1 to TRBJ1-1; 7 positions match TRBD1. The CDR3 consists of 14 residues. Per germline, CDR1 SQVTM and CDR2 ANQGSEA. The J segment lost 4 bases and the V segment lost 2 bases, leaving 7 bases of the junction unmatched. DNA of the CDR3: TGCAGCGTTGAAAACCCCCAGGGGGGCACTGAAGCTTTCTTT. The encoded protein is CSVENPQGGTEAFF. Supplemented by reference TRBV29-1 and TRBJ1-1, the full variable domain reads SAVISQKPSRDICQRGTSLTIQCQVDSQVTMMFWYRQQPGQSLTLIATANQGSEATYESGFVIDKFPISRPNLTFSTLTVSNMSPEDSSIYLCSVENPQGGTEAFFGQGTRLTVV.

V and J are TRBV7-8 and TRBJ2-2, with D tentatively TRBD1 (7 bases). This CDR3 has 16 residues. Germline-derived CDR1 and CDR2 are SGHVS and FQNEAQ. Trimming removed 4 bases from V and 2 bases from J, with 14 bases in between. The CDR3, as DNA: TGTGCCAGCAGCTCCCGCAGGGGGGTTAACACCGGGGAGCTGTTTTTT. Amino acid sequence: CASSSRRGVNTGELFF.

The chain employs TRBV7-6 and TRBJ2-3; the match to TRBD2 covers 14 bases. J gave up 3 bases and V 5 bases, and 10 bases lay outside the gene matches. The CDR3 length is 18 residues. Germline CDR1 and CDR2: SGHVS and FNYEAQ. The CDR3 reads CASSGLGTSGRQTDTQYF. In DNA form, the CDR3 reads TGTGCCAGCAGCGGGCTTGGGACTAGCGGGAGACAGACAGATACGCAGTATTTT.

CDR3 amino acids: CASSRTSGMREQYF. The CDR3 DNA sequence: TGTGCCAGCAGCCGGACTAGCGGGATGCGAGAGCAGTACTTC. The chain couples TRBV12-3 or TRBV12-4 to TRBJ2-7; TRBD2 matches 12 bases. This CDR3 region has 14 residues. J lost 7 bases, V lost 6 bases, and 7 bases had no gene match.

J is TRBJ1-6 and V is TRBV6-4, with TRBD1 matching 8 bases. The CDR3 contains 15 residues. Germline V lookup: CDR1 MRHNA, CDR2 SNTAGT. The ends lost 7 bases at V and 9 bases at J; junction bases unmatched: 11. For the CDR3, the DNA is TGTGCCAGCAAAAGTGGACAGGGATACGTTTCACCCCTCCACTTT. Translating it yields CASKSGQGYVSPLHF.

V is TRBV12-3 or TRBV12-4 and J is TRBJ2-1; D gene ambiguous. Trimming cost V 3 bases and J 14 bases, with 11 bases left between them. This CDR3 comprises 11 residues. The DNA of the CDR3 is TGTGCCAGCAGTTTTGGGTCTGCCGAGTTCTTC. Its protein product is CASSFGSAEFF.

In its sample, this clonotype was seen a few times. The chain combines TRBV29-1 with TRBJ2-5; the match to TRBD2 covers 9 bases. Per the germline V gene, CDR1 is SQVTM and CDR2 is ANQGSEA. With V trimmed by 6 bases and J by 5 bases, 7 bases remained unmatched. CDR3 size: 13 residues. Here the CDR3 DNA reads TGCAGCGTGCCGGGACTAGCTAGGGAGACCCAGTACTTC. Translation: CSVPGLARETQYF.

The chain recombines TRBV9 with TRBJ2-1; 7 nucleotides line up with TRBD1. CDR1 is SGDLS and CDR2 is YYNGEE in the germline V gene. The V gene end was trimmed by 0 bases and the J gene end by 0 bases; junction bases not matched to a gene: 3. There are 16 residues in the CDR3. This CDR3 is CASSVGDRDSYNEQFF. CDR3 DNA: TGTGCCAGCAGCGTAGGTGACAGGGACTCCTACAATGAGCAGTTCTTC.

V is TRBV19 and J is TRBJ2-2; D not resolved. V was cut by 5 bases and J by 5 bases, with 15 bases left in between. Per the germline V gene, CDR1 is LNHDA and CDR2 is SQIVND (reference sequence). This CDR3 region has 15 residues. Here the CDR3 DNA reads TGTGCCAGTAGTTTCGGCTCTTCAGAGACCGGGGAGCTGTTTTTT. Residues: CASSFGSSETGELFF.

The chain is built from TRBV5-5 and TRBJ2-2; 8 bases fit TRBD2. Trimming removed 0 bases from V and 3 bases from J; junction bases left unmatched: 7. CDR1 is SGHKS, CDR2 YYEKEE, per germline (reference sequence). The CDR3 has 17 residues. The CDR3 DNA reads as TGTGCCAGCAGCTTGGCTCCGGCTAGCGGGTACACCGGGGAGCTGTTTTTT. This translates into CASSLAPASGYTGELFF.

This clonotype has more than one count but fewer than ten. The rearrangement joins TRBV10-3 to TRBJ2-7; 10 bases are shared with TRBD2. The junction had 6 bases not matched to a gene; V was cut back by 4 bases and J by 3 bases. CDR1 is ENHRY, CDR2 SYGVKD, per germline. The CDR3 is 15 amino acids. This CDR3 reads CAISGGLAGDYEQYV. The CDR3 region has the DNA TGTGCCATCAGTGGGGGGCTAGCGGGAGACTACGAGCAGTACGTC.

V usage is TRBV6-5 and J usage is TRBJ2-3; 8 nucleotides agree with TRBD2. V lost 0 bases and J lost 1; bases outside the gene matches: 6. Germline V gives CDR1 MNHEY, CDR2 SVGAGI. The CDR3 runs to 17 residues. This chain's CDR3 is CASSYSLTSGRTDTQYF. Written as DNA, the CDR3 is TGTGCCAGCAGTTACTCGCTTACTAGCGGCCGCACAGATACGCAGTATTTT.

The V and J genes are TRBV11-1 and TRBJ2-2, with 7 bases lining up with TRBD1. CDR1 SGHAT and CDR2 FQDESV come from the germline V gene (reference sequence). This CDR3 is 14 amino acids long. With V trimmed by 5 bases and J by 8 bases, 8 bases remained unmatched. The DNA for the CDR3 is TGTGCCAGCAGCCAATCCGACAGGGTTGGGGAGCTGTTTTTT. Encoded protein: CASSQSDRVGELFF.

This clonotype was seen only a few times. The gene calls are TRBV19 and TRBJ1-5, with D unresolved. The CDR3 is made up of 15 amino acids. Trimming took 5 bases from V and 0 from J, leaving 11 bases between them. Germline loops: CDR1 LNHDA, CDR2 SQIVND (reference sequence). The CDR3 DNA sequence: TGTGCCAGTAGTGTGCTCTTATATAGCAATCAGCCCCAGCATTTT. This encodes CASSVLLYSNQPQHF.

This clonotype appeared a few times. The chain uses TRBV19 and TRBJ1-1; D call uncertain. This CDR3 region has 15 residues. CDR1 and CDR2 from the germline V gene are LNHDA and SQIVND (reference sequence). The ends were cut back, 4 bases at V and 0 bases at J, with 12 bases in the middle. CDR3 DNA: TGTGCCAGTAGTACCGACGGGAAATTGAACACTGAAGCTTTCTTT. This gives the protein CASSTDGKLNTEAFF.

The chain is built from TRBV5-1 and TRBJ2-2; D is perhaps TRBD1 or TRBD2 (5 bases each). The CDR3 runs 16 residues. V was trimmed by 0 bases and J by 0 bases, leaving 9 bases between them. Germline V CDR1 and CDR2: SGHRS, YFSETQ. DNA for the CDR3: TGCGCCAGCAGCTTGGATGGGGGTTCGAACACCGGGGAGCTGTTTTTT. It yields the protein CASSLDGGSNTGELFF.

Only a few counts were recorded for this clonotype. The chain joins TRBV12-3 or TRBV12-4 to TRBJ2-2, with 9 positions matching TRBD1. The CDR3 is made up of 16 amino acids. The V segment lost 5 bases and the J segment 6 bases; nucleotides outside the gene matches: 10. CDR3 amino acids: CASSRLGQGGAGELFF. The CDR3, as DNA: TGTGCCAGCAGTCGACTGGGACAGGGAGGCGCCGGGGAGCTGTTTTTT.

The J gene is TRBJ2-1, the V gene TRBV18, with D tentatively TRBD2 (6 bases). Germline CDR1 is KGHSH and CDR2 is LQKENI. V lost 2 bases to trimming and J lost 3 bases, with 8 bases between them. CDR3 length: 14 amino acids. CDR3 in amino acids: CASSPRRGYNEQFF. CDR3 DNA: TGTGCCAGCTCACCAAGGCGGGGCTACAATGAGCAGTTCTTC. Full variable domain (rest looked up from reference TRBV18 and TRBJ2-1): NAGVMQNPRHLVRRRGQEARLRCSPMKGHSHVYWYRQLPEEGLKFMVYLQKENIIDESGMPKERFSAEFPKEGPSILRIQQVVRGDSAAYFCASSPRRGYNEQFFGPGTRLTVL.

This rearrangement joins TRBV28 to TRBJ2-5, with D perhaps TRBD1 or TRBD2 (5 bases each). Trimming took off 1 base at V and 5 bases at J, with 11 bases between the two ends. The CDR3 contains 14 residues. Germline lookup yields CDR1 MDHEN and CDR2 SYDVKM. The chain's CDR3 is CASSLLEGRETQYF. As DNA, the CDR3 is TGTGCCAGCAGTTTATTAGAGGGGCGGGAGACCCAGTACTTC.

The chain couples TRBV4-3 to TRBJ2-3; 8 bases fit TRBD2. The CDR3 has 17 amino acids. In germline, CDR1 is LGHNA, CDR2 YSLEER. Trimming cost V 1 base and J 3 bases; bases outside gene matches: 9. The chain's CDR3 is CASSQVLSGSLTDTQYF. The CDR3 nucleotides read TGCGCCAGCAGCCAAGTTCTCAGCGGGAGTCTAACAGATACGCAGTATTTT.

This clonotype has more than one count but fewer than ten. The chain is built from TRBV7-2 and TRBJ1-2, with D tentatively TRBD1 (5 bases). From germline, CDR1 is SGHTA and CDR2 FQGNSA. CDR3 length: 12 residues. Between the trimmed V and J ends, which lost 1 base and 8 bases, there was a span of 8 bases. For the CDR3, the DNA is TGTGCCAGCAGCTTAGATGCAGGGGGCTACACCTTC. As protein: CASSLDAGGYTF.

This chain joins TRBV11-2 and TRBJ1-1; D unresolved. The length of the CDR3 is 15 residues. Germline lookup yields CDR1 SGHAT and CDR2 FQNNGV. Trimming removed 1 base from V and 4 bases from J, with 13 bases in between. The CDR3 coding sequence is TGTGCCAGCAGCTTAGTGGGCGCCGGGAGCACTGAAGCTTTCTTT. Amino acid sequence: CASSLVGAGSTEAFF.

J is TRBJ1-1 and V is TRBV5-1; perhaps TRBD1 as D (5 bases). Germline assignment: CDR1 SGHRS and CDR2 YFSETQ. The CDR3 length is 16 residues. V lost 4 bases and J lost 0, with 16 bases in between. CDR3 in amino acids: CASSPTDTRVNTEAFF. CDR3 in DNA: TGCGCCAGCAGCCCAACGGACACCCGGGTGAACACTGAAGCTTTCTTT.

The sample holds a few counts of this clonotype. The J gene is TRBJ1-3, the V gene TRBV19, with TRBD1 matching over 8 bases. CDR3 length: 18 residues. V was pared by 3 bases and J by 2 bases, with 12 bases of the junction left unmatched. Germline V gene data show CDR1 as LNHDA and CDR2 as SQIVND (reference sequence). This CDR3 reads CASSIGQGRGKAGNTIYF. The CDR3 DNA is TGTGCCAGTAGTATCGGACAGGGCAGGGGGAAGGCTGGAAACACCATATATTTT.

The genes are TRBV5-1 and TRBJ2-5; a weak D match, TRBD2 (5 bases). CDR1 and CDR2 from the germline V gene are SGHRS and YFSETQ. This CDR3 comprises 13 residues. The V end lost 3 bases, the J end lost 2 bases, and 8 bases lay between the germline ends. CDR3 in amino acids: CASSWTVQETQYF. CDR3 DNA: TGCGCCAGCAGCTGGACTGTACAAGAGACCCAGTACTTC.

The chain couples TRBV14 to TRBJ2-1; D gene unclear. Per germline, CDR1 SGHDN and CDR2 FVKESK. Trimming removed 4 bases at V and 2 bases at J, with 12 bases between. The CDR3 consists of 15 residues. The CDR3 nucleotides read TGTGCCAGCAGCCGCCGACTTGGGGCCTACAATGAGCAGTTCTTC. Residues: CASSRRLGAYNEQFF.

The CDR3 nucleotides read TGTGCCAGCAGTCCTCGGGGACAGAGGCTTCCTTATGGCTACACCTTC. This gives the protein CASSPRGQRLPYGYTF. The J gene is TRBJ1-2, the V gene TRBV12-3 or TRBV12-4, with 7 bases lining up with TRBD1. This CDR3 contains 16 residues. J was trimmed by 5 bases and V by 5 bases; bases with no gene match: 14.

This clonotype was found a few times. The chain carries TRBV5-1 and TRBJ2-5, with a tentative D call TRBD2 (6 bases). The CDR3 contains 14 residues. The germline CDR1 and CDR2 sequences are SGHRS and YFSETQ. Between the trimmed V and J ends, which lost 2 bases and 1 base, there was a span of 9 bases. CDR3 region: CASSLGDSQETQYF. In DNA form, the CDR3 reads TGCGCCAGCAGCTTAGGGGACTCCCAAGAGACCCAGTACTTC.

This clonotype was found many times. The V call is TRBV30, the J call TRBJ2-1; 10 nucleotides align to TRBD2. The CDR3 is made up of 15 amino acids. Germline CDR1 and CDR2: GTSNPN and SVGIG (reference sequence). V trimming: 8 bases; J trimming: 5 bases; junction bases outside the gene matches: 12. The chain's CDR3 is CALDPSGRAHNEQFF. The CDR3 DNA reads as TGTGCCCTCGATCCCAGCGGGAGGGCCCACAATGAGCAGTTCTTC.